This TCR beta chain is drawn from a study of T cells in tumors after PD-1 blockade. Across the whole study: During anti-PD-1 treatment, some patients continued daily vismodegib 150 mg. Blood samples averaged about 110,000 templates (range roughly 22,000-280,000) and roughly 37,000 unique clonotypes. The study's findings and limits: About 41% of tumor TCR clonotypes were also found in blood.

Genomic DNA template from tumor biopsies or peripheral blood, 616 ng to 6,004 ng input. Clones were sequenced by immunoSEQ multiplex PCR, and TCRdb holds only the in-frame ones, with some missing. The sample comprises about 47,000 clones, roughly 84% of which are singletons, and approximately 7.9% rests with the top ten. To note about this clone: Its antigen is not identified. Other DNA variants within this sample encode the same CDR3.

Per the germline V gene, CDR1 is SGHRS and CDR2 is YFSETQ. With V trimmed by 4 bases and J by 1 base, 3 bases remained unmatched. The CDR3 loop spans 14 amino acids. The receptor was isolated from a human donor with advanced basal cell or squamous cell carcinoma (not recorded which). Specimen: PBMCs, collected before anti-PD-1 therapy. The rearrangement uses TRBV5-1 and TRBJ1-1; 8 bases agree with TRBD1. CDR3 nucleotides: TGCGCCAGCAGCCCCGGGACAGGGAACACTGAAGCTTTCTTT. Its translation is CASSPGTGNTEAFF.